This T cell receptor beta chain comes out of a study of T cells after yellow fever vaccination. This clonotype came up a few times. As yet, its antigen is unknown. Germline V CDR1 and CDR2: SGDLS, YYNGEE. V lost 4 bases and J 6 bases, leaving 13 bases between the germline ends. The CDR3 totals 14 residues. Study-wide points: Researchers report a weaker secondary response that nonetheless peaked faster, day 5 versus 15. Abundant clonotypes (contaminants from the bulk population) could be present in FACS-sorted repertoires. Reappearance after the booster was observed for most primary-vaccination clones (around 95% CD4, more than 70% CD8).

One entry per CDR3 protein, called by TCRdb with MiXCR from the 5' RACE reads. The sample carries fewer than 450,000 distinct CDR3 sequences, approximately 10% recorded once. V usage is TRBV9 and J usage is TRBJ2-2; D gene ambiguous. This material consisted of PBMCs, taken on the day of the first yellow fever vaccination. The sequence was obtained from a man aged 18 to 29 who received the YFV17D yellow fever vaccine. This chain's CDR3 is CASSPQPVAGELFF. CDR3 DNA: TGTGCCAGCAGCCCTCAACCGGTGGCCGGGGAGCTGTTTTTT. Full variable domain (rest looked up from reference TRBV9 and TRBJ2-2): DSGVTQTPKHLITATGQRVTLRCSPRSGDLSVYWYQQSLDQGLQFLIQYYNGEERAKGNILERFSAQQFPDLHSELNLSSLELGDSALYFCASSPQPVAGELFFGEGSRLTVL.